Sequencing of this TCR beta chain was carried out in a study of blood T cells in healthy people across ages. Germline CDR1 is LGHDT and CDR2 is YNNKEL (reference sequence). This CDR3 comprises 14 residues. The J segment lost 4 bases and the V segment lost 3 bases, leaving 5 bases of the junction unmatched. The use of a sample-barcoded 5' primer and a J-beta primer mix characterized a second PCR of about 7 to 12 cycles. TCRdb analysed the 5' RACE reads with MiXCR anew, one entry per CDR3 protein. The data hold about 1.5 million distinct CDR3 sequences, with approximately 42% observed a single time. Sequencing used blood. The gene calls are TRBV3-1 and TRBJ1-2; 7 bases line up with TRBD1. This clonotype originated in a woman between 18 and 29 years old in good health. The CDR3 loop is CASSHLGTAYGYTF. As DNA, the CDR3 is TGTGCCAGCAGCCACCTCGGGACAGCCTATGGCTACACCTTC.